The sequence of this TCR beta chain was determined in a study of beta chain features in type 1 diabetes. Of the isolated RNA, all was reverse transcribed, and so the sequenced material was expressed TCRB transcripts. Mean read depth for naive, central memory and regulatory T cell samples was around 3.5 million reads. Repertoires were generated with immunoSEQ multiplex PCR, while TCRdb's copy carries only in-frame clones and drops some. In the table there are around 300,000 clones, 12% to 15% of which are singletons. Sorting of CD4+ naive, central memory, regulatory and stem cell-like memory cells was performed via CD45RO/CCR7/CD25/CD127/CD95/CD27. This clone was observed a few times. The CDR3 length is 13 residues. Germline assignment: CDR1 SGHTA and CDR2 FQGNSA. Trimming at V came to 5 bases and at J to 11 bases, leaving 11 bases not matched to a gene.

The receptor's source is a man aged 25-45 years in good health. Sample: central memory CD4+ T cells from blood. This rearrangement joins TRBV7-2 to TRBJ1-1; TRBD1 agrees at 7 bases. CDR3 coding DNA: TGTGCCAGCAGCCGCCAGGGGGTTCATGAGGCTTTCTTT. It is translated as CASSRQGVHEAFF.